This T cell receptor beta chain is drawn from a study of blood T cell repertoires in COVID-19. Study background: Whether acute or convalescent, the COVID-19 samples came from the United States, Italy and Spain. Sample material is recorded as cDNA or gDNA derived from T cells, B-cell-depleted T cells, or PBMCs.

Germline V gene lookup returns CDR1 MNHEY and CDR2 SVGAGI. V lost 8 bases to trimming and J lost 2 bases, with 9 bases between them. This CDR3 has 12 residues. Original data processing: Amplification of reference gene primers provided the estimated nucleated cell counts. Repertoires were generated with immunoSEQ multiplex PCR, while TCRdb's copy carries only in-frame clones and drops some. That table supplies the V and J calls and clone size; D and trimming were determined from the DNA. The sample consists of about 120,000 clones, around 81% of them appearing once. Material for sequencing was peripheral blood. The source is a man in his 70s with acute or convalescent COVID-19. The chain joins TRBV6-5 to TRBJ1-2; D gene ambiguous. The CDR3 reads CASGLLNYGYTF. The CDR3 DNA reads TGTGCCAGCGGACTGCTAAACTATGGCTACACCTTC.